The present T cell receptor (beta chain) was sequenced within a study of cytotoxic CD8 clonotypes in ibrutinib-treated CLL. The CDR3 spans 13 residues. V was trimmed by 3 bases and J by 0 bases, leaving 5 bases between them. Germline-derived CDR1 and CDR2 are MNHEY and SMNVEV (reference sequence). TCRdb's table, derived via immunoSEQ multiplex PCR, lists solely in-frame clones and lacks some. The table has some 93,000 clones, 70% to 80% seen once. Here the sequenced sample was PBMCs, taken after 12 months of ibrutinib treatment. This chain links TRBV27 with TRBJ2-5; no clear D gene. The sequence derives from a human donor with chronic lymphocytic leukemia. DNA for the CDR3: TGTGCCAGCAGTTTCGTCTACCAAGAGACCCAGTACTTC. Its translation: CASSFVYQETQYF.